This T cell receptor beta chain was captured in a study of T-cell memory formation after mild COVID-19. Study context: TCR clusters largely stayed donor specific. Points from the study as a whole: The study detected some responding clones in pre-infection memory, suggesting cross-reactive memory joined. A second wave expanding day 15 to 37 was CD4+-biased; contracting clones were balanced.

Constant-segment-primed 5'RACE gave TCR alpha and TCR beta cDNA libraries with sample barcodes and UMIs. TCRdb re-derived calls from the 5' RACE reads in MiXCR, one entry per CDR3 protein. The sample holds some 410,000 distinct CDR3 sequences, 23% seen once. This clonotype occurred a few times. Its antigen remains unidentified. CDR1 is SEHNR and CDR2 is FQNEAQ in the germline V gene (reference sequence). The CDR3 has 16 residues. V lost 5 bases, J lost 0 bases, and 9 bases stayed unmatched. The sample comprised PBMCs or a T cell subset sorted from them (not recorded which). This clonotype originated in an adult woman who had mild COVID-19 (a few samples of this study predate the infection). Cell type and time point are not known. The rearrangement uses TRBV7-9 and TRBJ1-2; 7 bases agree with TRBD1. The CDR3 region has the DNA TGTGCCAGCAGCCCTGCGGACAGGCTGGCTAACTATGGCTACACCTTC. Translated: CASSPADRLANYGYTF.